The T cell receptor (beta chain) under discussion was sequenced for a study of technical replicates of blood from several donors (dated by TCRdb to between 2016 and 2019). The method behind the library was the immunoSEQ multiplex PCR assay. This immuneACCESS table, as held by TCRdb, lists in-frame sequences with V and J called but not all clones. Of the missing ones, under half trace to an unresolved V gene in checked studies; the others have no known cause. In all, the sample holds under 100,000 clones, and roughly 85% of those were seen once. Of the sample, approximately 4.6% is held by the ten largest clones. As regards this clone: Its target antigen remains unknown. No base quality information exists; no much larger clone differs at one position.

The germline V gene yields MNHEY for CDR1 and SVGAGI for CDR2. Trimming at the junction amounts to 2 bases on V and 8 bases on J, and the germline ends lie 12 bases apart. The CDR3, cysteine through phenylalanine, is 14 amino acids long. CDR3 DNA only is kept here, 42 bases in frame from base 1. This sequence originates from a human donor in good health. Some clones in this sample may be carry-over from other donors' samples. The sample comprised PBMCs. The V and J genes are TRBV6-5 and TRBJ1-4; TRBD1 is a weak D gene call, 5 bases matching. The CDR3 here reads CASSYRQGGEKLFF. The bases are TGTGCCAGCAGTTACAGGCAGGGTGGGGAAAAACTGTTTTTT.